This passage covers 32 T cell receptor beta chains from one sample sequenced in a study of response to subunit inactivated influenza vaccine. In TCRdb, the RT-PCR reads were re-called with MiXCR into one record per CDR3 protein. The profile covers about 310,000 distinct CDR3 sequences, with approximately 20% appearing a single time and about 9.3% taken by the ten largest. The specimen was PBMCs from blood, collected around 22 months after vaccination. The source is a man in his fifties or sixties who received an inactivated influenza vaccine.

This clonotype was detected a few times. The V call is TRBV7-9, the J call TRBJ1-1; a weak D match, TRBD1 (6 bases). The CDR3 extends over 14 amino acids. In germline, CDR1 is SEHNR, CDR2 FQNEAQ (reference sequence). Between the trimmed V and J ends, which lost 5 bases and 7 bases, there was a span of 17 bases. The CDR3 coding sequence is TGTGCCAGCAGCCAGGCCGGGGGGGCCCTTGAAGCTTTCTTT. Translating it yields CASSQAGGALEAFF.

The chain links TRBV2 to TRBJ2-4, with D possibly matching TRBD2 (6 bases). The germline V gene has CDR1 SNHLY and CDR2 FYNNEI. This CDR3 spans 13 amino acids. V was trimmed by 4 bases and J by 3 bases, leaving 7 bases between them. This CDR3 reads CASSGLDKNIQYF. CDR3 DNA: TGTGCCAGCAGTGGACTAGACAAAAACATTCAGTACTTC. Full variable domain (missing parts from reference TRBV2 and TRBJ2-4): EPEVTQTPSHQVTQMGQEVILRCVPISNHLYFYWYRQILGQKVEFLVSFYNNEISEKSEIFDDQFSVERPDGSNFTLKIRSTKLEDSAMYFCASSGLDKNIQYFGAGTRLSVL.

The genes are TRBV7-2 and TRBJ2-3; D is unclear. The ends were cut back, 1 base at V and 9 bases at J, with 8 bases in the middle. The CDR3 length is 12 residues. Per germline, CDR1 SGHTA and CDR2 FQGNSA. CDR3 DNA sequence: TGTGCCAGCAGCTTAGAATTAGGGACGCAGTATTTT. Protein: CASSLELGTQYF. The complete variable domain, with remaining parts taken from reference TRBV7-2 and TRBJ2-3, reads GAGVSQSPSNKVTEKGKDVELRCDPISGHTALYWYRQSLGQGLEFLIYFQGNSAPDKSGLPSDRFSAERTGGSVSTLTIQRTQQEDSAVYLCASSLELGTQYFGPGTRLTVL.

V gene TRBV7-2 combines with J gene TRBJ1-1; TRBD1 matches at 7 bases. Per the germline V gene, CDR1 is SGHTA and CDR2 is FQGNSA. The J segment lost 0 bases and the V segment lost 6 bases, leaving 1 base of the junction unmatched. This CDR3 region has 13 residues. CDR3 amino acids: CASRTGMNTEAFF. CDR3 bases: TGTGCCAGCAGGACAGGGATGAACACTGAAGCTTTCTTT.

The rearrangement joins TRBV29-1 to TRBJ2-5; 8 bases are a match to TRBD2. This CDR3 contains 14 residues. Trimming at V came to 4 bases and at J to 1 base, leaving 5 bases not matched to a gene. The germline V gene encodes CDR1 SQVTM and CDR2 ANQGSEA. CDR3 amino acids: CSVARTSGQETQYF. The CDR3 nucleotides read TGCAGCGTTGCCCGCACTAGCGGCCAAGAGACCCAGTACTTC. The full variable domain, rest sourced from reference TRBV29-1 and TRBJ2-5, is SAVISQKPSRDICQRGTSLTIQCQVDSQVTMMFWYRQQPGQSLTLIATANQGSEATYESGFVIDKFPISRPNLTFSTLTVSNMSPEDSSIYLCSVARTSGQETQYFGPGTRLLVL.

The V and J genes are TRBV11-2 and TRBJ1-4; no clear D. The germline V gene has CDR1 SGHAT and CDR2 FQNNGV. The CDR3 runs to 15 residues. V gave up 1 base and J gave up 4 bases, with 10 bases separating them. The CDR3 nucleotides are TGTGCCAGCAGCTTAGGCCTGGGGATTAATGAAAAACTGTTTTTT. This gives the protein CASSLGLGINEKLFF.

This chain joins TRBV5-1 and TRBJ1-6, with a possible D match to TRBD1 (5 bases). This CDR3 is built from 13 residues. CDR1 and CDR2 from the germline V gene are SGHRS and YFSETQ. V gave up 0 bases and J gave up 13 bases, with 11 bases separating them. The CDR3 sequence: CASSLAPGHPLHF. The CDR3 region has the DNA TGCGCCAGCAGCTTGGCCCCAGGACATCCCCTCCACTTT.

This chain's CDR3 is CSARVGPPGRETQYF. Written as DNA, the CDR3 is TGCAGTGCTAGAGTTGGACCCCCGGGGAGGGAGACCCAGTACTTC. The V and J genes are TRBV20-1 and TRBJ2-5, with TRBD2 as a possible D gene (6 bases). In germline, CDR1 is DFQATT, CDR2 SNEGSKA (reference sequence). The CDR3 is made up of 15 amino acids. V lost 1 base to trimming and J lost 5 bases, with 17 bases between them.

This clonotype was detected only a few times. The chain combines TRBV12-3 or TRBV12-4 with TRBJ2-2, with 8 nucleotides matching TRBD1. Germline trimming cut 4 bases from V and 4 bases from J; bases unmatched to any gene: 5. The CDR3 is 15 amino acids. CDR3 residues: CASSSQGARTGELFF. The CDR3 DNA reads TGTGCCAGCAGTTCCCAGGGGGCGCGCACCGGGGAGCTGTTTTTT.

This clonotype showed up just a few times. The chain joins TRBV12-3 or TRBV12-4 to TRBJ1-5, with 7 bases fitting TRBD1. After removal of 7 bases from V and 5 bases from J, the junction contained 5 bases not matched to a gene. The CDR3 is 13 residues long. The DNA of the CDR3 is TGTGCCAGCACCTTTACAGGGGATCAGCCCCAGCATTTT. It is translated as CASTFTGDQPQHF.

In its sample, this clonotype was seen a few times. The CDR3 is CASSLFEAETQYF. Written as DNA, the CDR3 is TGTGCCAGCAGCTTGTTCGAAGCGGAGACCCAGTACTTC. J is TRBJ2-5 and V is TRBV7-6; D uncertain. V was shortened by 3 bases and J by 5 bases, with 10 bases between the two germline ends. Per the germline V gene, CDR1 is SGHVS and CDR2 is FNYEAQ. The CDR3 runs to 13 residues.

The chain joins TRBV20-1 to TRBJ2-2; D possibly corresponds to TRBD1 (6 bases). There are 15 residues in the CDR3. Germline CDR1 reads DFQATT; CDR2 reads SNEGSKA (reference sequence). Between the trimmed V and J ends, which lost 2 bases and 3 bases, there was a span of 13 bases. The chain's CDR3 is CSARPTGLYTGELFF. The CDR3, as DNA: TGCAGTGCTAGACCCACAGGGTTATACACCGGGGAGCTGTTTTTT.

V usage is TRBV10-3 and J usage is TRBJ1-1; D is possibly TRBD1 (5 bases). With 0 bases removed from V and 1 base from J, the gap between germline ends came to 9 bases. The CDR3 sequence is 15 residues long. Germline V CDR1 and CDR2: ENHRY, SYGVKD. The CDR3 region has the DNA TGTGCCATCAGTGAGTCGGGGACGGGGAACACTGAAGCTTTCTTT. Encoded protein: CAISESGTGNTEAFF.

There are many counts of this clonotype. The chain carries TRBV7-2 and TRBJ1-2; unclear D gene. Trimming cost V 5 bases and J 2 bases, with 12 bases left between them. CDR3 length: 14 amino acids. CDR1 SGHTA and CDR2 FQGNSA come from the germline V gene. The CDR3 DNA follows: TGTGCCAGCAGCCCTTCCTCCCAAAACTATGGCTACACCTTC. Translation: CASSPSSQNYGYTF.

The chain's CDR3 is CASSFVGPSGANVLTF. In DNA, the CDR3 is TGCGCCAGCAGCTTTGTCGGGCCCTCTGGGGCCAACGTCCTGACTTTC. This rearrangement joins TRBV4-3 to TRBJ2-6; D is uncertain. V was cut by 5 bases and J by 0 bases, with 11 bases left in between. Germline V gene sequence: CDR1 LGHNA, CDR2 YSLEER. This CDR3 contains 16 residues.

The chain employs TRBV7-6 and TRBJ2-1; 10 nucleotides line up with TRBD2. The junction had 4 bases not matched to a gene; V was cut back by 5 bases and J by 3 bases. There are 15 residues in the CDR3. Germline loops: CDR1 SGHVS, CDR2 FNYEAQ. This CDR3 reads CASSRTSGIYNEQFF. In DNA form, the CDR3 reads TGTGCCAGCAGCAGGACTAGCGGCATCTACAATGAGCAGTTCTTC.

The table lists this clonotype with a count of one. V usage is TRBV9 and J usage is TRBJ2-3, with D perhaps being TRBD1 or TRBD2 (5 bases each). The germline V gene has CDR1 SGDLS and CDR2 YYNGEE. The CDR3 covers 15 residues. Deletions cut 4 bases from V and 5 bases from J, with 17 bases between. The CDR3 protein is CASSRGTHGRDTQYF. The DNA of the CDR3 is TGTGCCAGCAGCAGAGGGACCCACGGGCGAGATACGCAGTATTTT.

This clonotype came up many times. V is TRBV5-1 and J is TRBJ1-1; maybe TRBD1 (6 bases). This CDR3 is built from 14 residues. V lost 0 bases and J lost 1, with 7 bases in between. CDR1 and CDR2 (germline): SGHRS, YFSETQ. As DNA, the CDR3 is TGCGCCAGCAGCTTGGCCAGGGGGAACACTGAAGCTTTCTTT. Amino acid sequence: CASSLARGNTEAFF.

This clonotype appeared once. The CDR3 DNA reads as TGTGCCAGCAGTTATGGCGGGGCTCCCTACGAGCAGTACTTC. This codes for CASSYGGAPYEQYF. J is TRBJ2-7 and V is TRBV6-8; D may be TRBD2 (6 bases). The germline V gene has CDR1 MNHGY and CDR2 SAAAGT. The CDR3 runs 14 residues. V dropped 3 bases and J dropped 2 bases, with 11 bases sitting between them.

The chain uses TRBV18 and TRBJ1-3; no definite D call. Germline values: CDR1 KGHSH, CDR2 LQKENI. Trimming pared 3 bases from V and 0 bases from J, leaving 12 bases between. The CDR3 totals 16 residues. CDR3 in amino acids: CASSPTWTASGNTIYF. The CDR3 DNA reads as TGTGCCAGCTCACCGACGTGGACGGCCTCTGGAAACACCATATATTTT.

As to this clonotype: One end of the junction varies from germline; a read error may be responsible. The V and J genes are TRBV23-1 and TRBJ2-7; D possibly corresponds to TRBD1 (5 bases). TRBV23-1 is an ORF; its function is uncertain. This CDR3 comprises 13 residues. The CDR3 is CVSRQKQGHEQYF. CDR3 DNA: TGCGTCAGCAGGCAAAAGCAGGGCCACGAGCAGTACTTC.

Only a few counts were recorded for this clonotype. The chain joins TRBV20-1 to TRBJ2-1; no clear D gene. The V end lost 6 bases, the J end lost 5 bases, and 17 bases lay between the germline ends. CDR3 length: 14 amino acids. Germline V lookup: CDR1 DFQATT, CDR2 SNEGSKA (reference sequence). The DNA for the CDR3 is TGCAGTGCCCAGCCAGGCTTCTATAACAATGAGCAGTTCTTC. As protein: CSAQPGFYNNEQFF.

This clonotype was seen more than once but under ten times. The rearrangement joins TRBV4-3 to TRBJ2-2, with D uncertain. Trimming stripped 1 base from V and 0 bases from J, with 9 bases between. CDR1 and CDR2 (germline): LGHNA, YSLEER. The CDR3 consists of 16 residues. CDR3 loop: CASSQVRATNTGELFF. Here the CDR3 DNA reads TGCGCCAGCAGCCAAGTTCGGGCTACGAACACCGGGGAGCTGTTTTTT.

V usage is TRBV2 and J usage is TRBJ1-5; unclear D gene. The CDR3 runs 15 residues. The V gene lost 2 bases and the J gene lost 3 bases, with 11 bases spanning the gap. Germline CDR1 and CDR2: SNHLY and FYNNEI. CDR3 coding DNA: TGTGCCAGCAGTGAATATGACCTTCCCAATCAGCCCCAGCATTTT. It is translated as CASSEYDLPNQPQHF.

The V and J genes are TRBV7-2 and TRBJ2-3; 7 nucleotides agree with TRBD1. Germline V gene sequence: CDR1 SGHTA, CDR2 FQGNSA. Trimming took 5 bases from V and 11 from J; bases not matched to a gene: 4. CDR3 length equals 11 residues. This chain's CDR3 is CASSRDSQQYF. The CDR3 DNA is TGTGCCAGCAGCCGGGACAGTCAGCAGTATTTT.

The chain carries TRBV5-1 and TRBJ1-4; D perhaps matches TRBD1 (5 bases). The CDR3 covers 13 residues. Germline loops: CDR1 SGHRS, CDR2 YFSETQ. Trimming stripped 4 bases from V and 11 bases from J, with 15 bases between. The DNA for the CDR3 is TGCGCCAGCAGCATAGCTGGGGCGGATAAACTGTTTTTT. Translating gives CASSIAGADKLFF.

This clonotype was seen a few times. The genes are TRBV5-6 and TRBJ2-1; possibly TRBD1 or TRBD2 for D (5 bases each). Trimming took off 2 bases at V and 4 bases at J, with 16 bases between the two ends. This CDR3 comprises 16 residues. From germline, CDR1 is SGHDT and CDR2 YYEEEE. The CDR3 DNA reads as TGTGCCAGCAGCTTCGAACCGGGACGGTCATACAATGAGCAGTTCTTC. Translation gives CASSFEPGRSYNEQFF.

The J gene is TRBJ2-3, the V gene TRBV9, with D uncertain. V lost 2 bases and J 0 bases, leaving 7 bases between the germline ends. The CDR3 is made up of 14 amino acids. Germline V gene lookup returns CDR1 SGDLS and CDR2 YYNGEE. DNA of the CDR3: TGTGCCAGCAGCGTCCTATCTAGCACAGATACGCAGTATTTT. It is translated as CASSVLSSTDTQYF.

The rearrangement uses TRBV5-1 and TRBJ2-7; D not certain. Germline values: CDR1 SGHRS, CDR2 YFSETQ. The CDR3 extends over 14 amino acids. The V and J ends lost 0 bases and 2 bases respectively, with 9 bases between them. Here the CDR3 DNA reads TGCGCCAGCAGCTTGGAAAAGTTAACCTACGAGCAGTACTTC. Residues: CASSLEKLTYEQYF. The full variable domain, with the rest looked up from reference TRBV5-1 and TRBJ2-7, is KAGVTQTPRYLIKTRGQQVTLSCSPISGHRSVSWYQQTPGQGLQFLFEYFSETQRNKGNFPGRFSGRQFSNSRSEMNVSTLELGDSALYLCASSLEKLTYEQYFGPGTRLTVT.

This clonotype occurred many times. The V and J genes are TRBV20-1 and TRBJ1-4; 9 bases are shared with TRBD1. The CDR3 consists of 17 residues. After removal of 3 bases from V and 7 bases from J, the junction contained 15 bases not matched to a gene. The germline V gene has CDR1 DFQATT and CDR2 SNEGSKA (reference sequence). As DNA, the CDR3 is TGCAGTGCTAGCCTCGGACAGGGGAATTCGTGGGGTGAAAAACTGTTTTTT. It codes for CSASLGQGNSWGEKLFF.

This clonotype was found once. This chain joins TRBV7-7 and TRBJ2-3; 15 bases match TRBD2. Germline V gene data show CDR1 as SSHAT and CDR2 as FNYEAQ (reference sequence). The junction had 4 bases not matched to a gene; V was cut back by 5 bases and J by 4 bases. This CDR3 has 16 residues. CDR3 sequence (DNA): TGTGCCAGCAGCGCCGGACTAGCGGGAGGGGCAGATACGCAGTATTTT. Its protein product is CASSAGLAGGADTQYF.

This clonotype was seen a handful of times. V is TRBV7-9 and J is TRBJ1-1; 7 bases map to TRBD1. The CDR3 totals 16 residues. The V and J ends lost 0 bases and 7 bases, in that order; junction bases with no gene match: 11. The germline V gene encodes CDR1 SEHNR and CDR2 FQNEAQ (reference sequence). CDR3 protein: CASSLAASDRRFEAFF. DNA for the CDR3: TGTGCCAGCAGCTTAGCCGCGTCGGACAGGAGATTTGAAGCTTTCTTT. The complete variable domain, with remaining parts taken from reference TRBV7-9 and TRBJ1-1, reads DTGVSQNPRHKITKRGQNVTFRCDPISEHNRLYWYRQTLGQGPEFLTYFQNEAQLEKSRLLSDRFSAERPKGSFSTLEIQRTEQGDSAMYLCASSLAASDRRFEAFFGQGTRLTVV.